The 8 T cell receptor beta chains reported below all come from one sample, sequenced in a study of neoadjuvant anti-PD-1 for oral cavity cancer. Time point noted: after neoadjuvant nivolumab, at surgical resection. The table came from immunoSEQ multiplex PCR; TCRdb's copy has only in-frame clones and leaves some out. There are 73,000 or so clones in the sample; roughly 84% occur only once, and roughly 3.5% lies in the top ten. Sequences were derived from PBMCs, sampled after nivolumab (anti-PD-1) treatment. The receptors come from a person between 40 and 85 years old with oral cavity squamous cell carcinoma.

There are a few counts of this clone. The chain employs TRBV5-1 and TRBJ2-7; possibly TRBD2 for D (7 bases). V was clipped by 2 bases and J by 4 bases, with 10 bases between them. This CDR3 region has 13 residues. Germline CDR1 reads SGHRS; CDR2 reads YFSETQ. The CDR3 DNA sequence: TGCGCCAGCAGCTTAAGGGGGGGTTACGAGCAGTACTTC. This codes for CASSLRGGYEQYF.

This clone was seen a single time. The J gene is TRBJ1-5, the V gene TRBV19; 7 bases fit TRBD1. The germline CDR1 and CDR2 sequences are LNHDA and SQIVND (reference sequence). The CDR3 has 14 residues. V dropped 4 bases and J dropped 4; count of bases not matched to a gene: 4. CDR3 amino acids: CASSKGTVNQPQHF. The CDR3, as DNA: TGTGCCAGTAGTAAAGGGACAGTTAATCAGCCCCAGCATTTT.

This clone was recorded once. The V and J genes are TRBV5-4 and TRBJ2-5; 10 bases agree with TRBD2. The CDR3 totals 14 residues. Trimming removed 3 bases from V and 2 bases from J; junction bases left unmatched: 1. Germline assignment: CDR1 SGHNT and CDR2 YYREEE (reference sequence). Here the CDR3 DNA reads TGTGCCAGCAGCTGGACTAGCGGACAAGAGACCCAGTACTTC. Residues: CASSWTSGQETQYF.

This clone was found a few times. This chain uses TRBV28 with TRBJ1-3; a possible D gene is TRBD1 (5 bases). This CDR3 spans 13 amino acids. CDR1 is MDHEN, CDR2 SYDVKM, per germline. V gave up 5 bases and J gave up 3 bases, with 8 bases separating them. The DNA for the CDR3 is TGTGCCAGCAGTCGGCAGGGTGGAAACACCATATATTTT. Translation gives CASSRQGGNTIYF.

The genes are TRBV7-9 and TRBJ2-7; 8 nucleotides match TRBD2. The V segment lost 2 bases and the J segment 0 bases; nucleotides outside the gene matches: 9. Germline V gives CDR1 SEHNR, CDR2 FQNEAQ (reference sequence). The CDR3 loop spans 17 amino acids. In DNA form, the CDR3 reads TGTGCCAGCAGCTTATTTCCCGGCGGGGGGAGCTCCTACGAGCAGTACTTC. Encoded protein: CASSLFPGGGSSYEQYF.

The table lists this clone with a count of one. V is TRBV10-2 and J is TRBJ1-4; weak D call: TRBD1 (5 bases). CDR3 size: 13 residues. Trimming removed 5 bases at V and 3 bases at J, with 7 bases between. The V gene's germline CDR1 is WSHSY and CDR2 SAAADI. DNA for the CDR3: TGCGCCAGCAGTAGGGGAGCTAATGAAAAACTGTTTTTT. Residues: CASSRGANEKLFF.

The chain recombines TRBV6-5 with TRBJ2-7, with D possibly matching TRBD2 (6 bases). Trimming shortened V by 10 bases and J by 1 base, and 14 bases separated the two germline ends. The germline V gene has CDR1 MNHEY and CDR2 SVGAGI. This CDR3 region has 13 residues. CDR3 in amino acids: CANWTKPSYEQYF. CDR3 bases: TGTGCCAACTGGACTAAGCCTTCCTACGAGCAGTACTTC.

This clone came up once. The chain uses TRBV27 and TRBJ2-1, with 7 bases matching TRBD2. CDR3 length equals 14 residues. Trimming at V came to 3 bases and at J to 8 bases, leaving 7 bases not matched to a gene. Germline CDR1 is MNHEY and CDR2 is SMNVEV (reference sequence). DNA for the CDR3: TGTGCCAGCAGTTTGCGGGAGAGGGTATATGAGCAGTTCTTC. Protein product: CASSLRERVYEQFF.